Below are 5 T cell receptor beta chains sequenced from a single sample in a study of T cell repertoires in cytomegalovirus infection. TCRdb ran MiXCR on the reads and lists one entry per CDR3 protein. The table has some 680,000 distinct CDR3 sequences, less than 40% seen once. Sequenced input: PBMCs. The receptors stem from a human donor in good health (CMV status not recorded). Some clones in this sample may be carry-over from other donors' samples.

The chain combines TRBV6-6 with TRBJ2-7, with a tentative D call TRBD1 (6 bases). CDR3 length: 16 residues. CDR1 is MNHNY and CDR2 is SVGAGI in the germline V gene (reference sequence). V was clipped by 4 bases and J by 1 base, with 17 bases between them. CDR3 coding DNA: TGTGCCAGCAGTTCCCCCGACAGGCACCTGTCCTACGAGCAGTACTTC. Protein: CASSSPDRHLSYEQYF.

This clonotype has a count of ten or more. This sequence joins TRBV7-2 and TRBJ2-5; D is unclear. The CDR3 is 16 residues long. Per germline, CDR1 SGHTA and CDR2 FQGNSA. The ends were cut back, 6 bases at V and 5 bases at J, with 22 bases in the middle. CDR3 in amino acids: CASRNIRLGGEETQYF. The CDR3 nucleotides read TGTGCCAGCAGGAACATACGGCTGGGCGGAGAGGAGACCCAGTACTTC.

This clonotype showed up many times. The rearrangement uses TRBV7-2 and TRBJ1-5; D unresolved. This CDR3 is 15 amino acids long. Germline CDR1 is SGHTA and CDR2 is FQGNSA. Trimming cost V 0 bases and J 2 bases, with 8 bases left between them. The CDR3 coding sequence is TGTGCCAGCAGCTTAGCGGGGATCGGCAATCAGCCCCAGCATTTT. It codes for CASSLAGIGNQPQHF.

Comments on this clonotype: The junction shows a germline mismatch at one end, possibly a read error. The chain couples TRBV28 to TRBJ2-7, with 10 bases fitting TRBD1. The CDR3 loop spans 18 amino acids. The V gene's germline CDR1 is MDHEN and CDR2 SYDVKM. The CDR3: CASSLSYPMDRGSYEHYF. In nucleotides, the CDR3 is TGTGCCAGCAGTTTATCTTACCCTATGGACAGGGGGTCCTACGAGCATTACTTC.

The V gene is TRBV11-2, the J gene TRBJ2-7; TRBD1 is a possible D gene (6 bases). V lost 3 bases to trimming and J lost 9 bases, with 15 bases between them. CDR3 size: 13 residues. The germline gives CDR1 SGHAT, CDR2 FQNNGV. The CDR3 DNA sequence: TGTGCCAGCAGCTTCCCAAACAGGGAGACGCAGTACTTC. As protein: CASSFPNRETQYF.